This TCR beta chain was identified during a study of OX40 agonist ivuxolimab in advanced cancers. A word on this clone: Its target is not known.

Study-level points and caveats: CD8+ T cells showed, on average, more clonal expansion than CD4+ cells.

This CDR3 comprises 14 residues. V lost 8 bases, J lost 4 bases, and 17 bases lay in between. Germline V gives CDR1 MNHEY, CDR2 SMNVEV (reference sequence). TCRdb's copy holds only in-frame clones and misses some; the assay was immunoSEQ multiplex PCR. The sample has about 40,000 clones, almost 80% seen once. The sequencing used CD4+ or CD8+ T cells sorted from blood, collected in a trial of the OX40 agonist ivuxolimab. This rearrangement joins TRBV27 to TRBJ1-1, with D maybe TRBD1 (6 bases). The receptor was derived from an adult with an advanced solid tumor such as melanoma, head and neck, liver or kidney cancer. The CDR3 protein is CASGLQGPGTEAFF. For the CDR3, the DNA is TGTGCCAGCGGCCTACAGGGCCCGGGCACTGAAGCTTTCTTT.